Below, 17 T cell receptor beta chains from the same sample are listed, as sequenced in a study of early stage breast cancer tumors. Produced via immunoSEQ multiplex PCR; TCRdb's table is partial and in-frame only. In the table there are 32,000 or so clones, roughly two thirds of which are singletons. The sample comprised blood. The receptor source for this set is a person between 50 and 60 years old with breast cancer.

V usage is TRBV5-8 and J usage is TRBJ2-7; the D gene could be TRBD1 or TRBD2 (5 bases each). Trimming shortened V by 3 bases and J by 7 bases, and 26 bases separated the two germline ends. From germline, CDR1 is SGHTS and CDR2 YDEGEE. This CDR3 comprises 17 residues. Written as DNA, the CDR3 is TGTGCCAGCAGCTCCGGAAGAACAGGAGGCCCCTCGGGGGAGCAGTACTTC. Its protein product is CASSSGRTGGPSGEQYF.

The V and J genes are TRBV5-1 and TRBJ1-1, with unresolved D. The germline gives CDR1 SGHRS, CDR2 YFSETQ. The CDR3 contains 14 residues. V lost 3 bases, J lost 1 base, and 10 bases lay in between. The DNA of the CDR3 is TGCGCCAGCAGCTGGACTGGGTCGAACACTGAAGCTTTCTTT. It codes for CASSWTGSNTEAFF.

This clone showed up just a few times. The chain joins TRBV30 to TRBJ1-2, with 9 bases that match TRBD1. The CDR3 contains 12 residues. Trimming cost V 3 bases and J 6 bases; bases outside gene matches: 2. Looked up from germline, CDR1 is GTSNPN and CDR2 is SVGIG (reference sequence). CDR3 in DNA: TGTGCCTGGAGCGGACAGGGGAATGGCTACACCTTC. Translation: CAWSGQGNGYTF.

The chain recombines TRBV18 with TRBJ2-7, with D possibly matching TRBD2 (6 bases). The ends were cut back, 3 bases at V and 4 bases at J, with 16 bases in the middle. Germline values: CDR1 KGHSH, CDR2 LQKENI. This CDR3 has 15 amino acids. CDR3 protein: CASSPGLEGRYEQYF. CDR3 nucleotide sequence: TGTGCCAGCTCACCGGGGCTGGAGGGCCGGTACGAGCAGTACTTC.

V and J are TRBV5-1 and TRBJ1-3, with unresolved D. The CDR3 covers 18 residues. Germline loops: CDR1 SGHRS, CDR2 YFSETQ. V was cut by 0 bases and J by 1 base, with 17 bases left in between. The CDR3 DNA reads as TGCGCCAGCAGCTTGGAGTGGGTAGGATCGATTTCTGGAAACACCATATATTTT. This codes for CASSLEWVGSISGNTIYF.

The V call is TRBV7-9, the J call TRBJ2-7; possible D gene TRBD2, 5 bases. V lost 3 bases, J lost 0 bases, and 12 bases lay in between. Germline V CDR1 and CDR2: SEHNR, FQNEAQ (reference sequence). The CDR3 totals 15 residues. Here the CDR3 reads CASSLGSTSSYEQYF. DNA of the CDR3: TGTGCCAGCAGCTTGGGCTCTACTAGCTCCTACGAGCAGTACTTC.

This sequence joins TRBV5-1 and TRBJ1-4, with TRBD1 matching 7 bases. The CDR3 is made up of 16 amino acids. Germline V lookup: CDR1 SGHRS, CDR2 YFSETQ. The V segment lost 0 bases and the J segment 8 bases; nucleotides outside the gene matches: 10. Written as DNA, the CDR3 is TGCGCCAGCAGCTTGGCCCCCACAGGGGCCGGGGAAAAACTGTTTTTT. Translating it yields CASSLAPTGAGEKLFF.

This clone was seen more than once but under ten times. The identical CDR3 is also encoded by other nucleotide sequences in the sample. The chain uses TRBV5-1 and TRBJ2-7; weak D call: TRBD1 (6 bases). The V end was cut by 4 bases, the J end by 1 base, with 12 bases between. Per germline, CDR1 SGHRS and CDR2 YFSETQ. The CDR3 consists of 14 residues. The CDR3 here is CASSPTGQSYEQYF. As DNA, the CDR3 is TGCGCCAGCAGCCCCACCGGACAGTCCTACGAGCAGTACTTC.

The V and J genes are TRBV27 and TRBJ2-7; a weak D match, TRBD1 (7 bases). The CDR3 sequence is 15 residues long. The germline CDR1 and CDR2 sequences are MNHEY and SMNVEV (reference sequence). V shed 4 bases and J shed 9 bases, with 22 bases lying between them. CDR3 nucleotide sequence: TGTGCCAGCAGTTCTGACCCAGGGGGGATGGTAAGGCAGTACTTC. Translation: CASSSDPGGMVRQYF.

The rearrangement links TRBV9 to TRBJ2-7; D perhaps matches TRBD1 (6 bases). This CDR3 region has 14 residues. The V and J ends lost 5 bases and 3 bases respectively, with 15 bases between them. Per the germline V gene, CDR1 is SGDLS and CDR2 is YYNGEE. The CDR3 DNA reads TGTGCCAGCAGTGGGGGCTCCGCCGACTACGAGCAGTACTTC. It translates to CASSGGSADYEQYF.

The sample holds a few counts of this clone. V and J are TRBV19 and TRBJ1-1; no clear D gene. Germline values: CDR1 LNHDA, CDR2 SQIVND (reference sequence). The CDR3 runs 15 residues. Trimming left V 6 bases short and J 1 base short, with 15 bases between. The CDR3 DNA reads as TGTGCCAGTAGCTTTATTGGACGCAGGAACACTGAAGCTTTCTTT. Translating gives CASSFIGRRNTEAFF.

The chain uses TRBV5-8 and TRBJ2-5, with 10 bases matching TRBD2. Germline values: CDR1 SGHTS, CDR2 YDEGEE. After removal of 6 bases from V and 0 bases from J, the junction contained 5 bases not matched to a gene. This CDR3 spans 15 amino acids. The CDR3 loop reads CASNTGTSDQETQYF. Here the CDR3 DNA reads TGTGCCAGCAACACCGGGACTAGCGACCAAGAGACCCAGTACTTC. Complete variable domain (other parts from reference TRBV5-8 and TRBJ2-5): EAGVTQSPTHLIKTRGQQATLRCSPISGHTSVYWYQQALGLGLQFLLWYDEGEERNRGNFPPRFSGRQFPNYSSELNVNALELEDSALYLCASNTGTSDQETQYFGPGTRLLVL.

This clone was recorded a few times. The rearrangement uses TRBV30 and TRBJ1-3, with a possible D match to TRBD1 (5 bases). V lost 4 bases, J lost 2 bases, and 12 bases lay in between. CDR1 and CDR2 from the germline V gene are GTSNPN and SVGIG (reference sequence). The CDR3 totals 14 residues. CDR3 protein: CAWIPGAAGNTIYF. CDR3 DNA: TGTGCCTGGATCCCTGGGGCGGCTGGAAACACCATATATTTT.

The chain is built from TRBV7-8 and TRBJ1-5; 7 nucleotides line up with TRBD1. J lost 2 bases, V lost 5 bases, and 12 bases had no gene match. Germline values: CDR1 SGHVS, CDR2 FQNEAQ. The CDR3 is 17 residues long. DNA of the CDR3: TGTGCCAGCAGCGGCCGAGACAGGGAAGTAGGCAATCAGCCCCAGCATTTT. Translation gives CASSGRDREVGNQPQHF.

This chain joins TRBV7-2 and TRBJ2-5; the match to TRBD2 covers 7 bases. Germline loops: CDR1 SGHTA, CDR2 FQGNSA. The CDR3 consists of 14 residues. With V trimmed by 1 base and J by 5 bases, 4 bases remained unmatched. The CDR3 region is CASSLGLARETQYF. As DNA, the CDR3 is TGTGCCAGCAGCTTAGGACTAGCACGGGAGACCCAGTACTTC.

The chain carries TRBV5-1 and TRBJ2-1; 7 nucleotides line up with TRBD1. The germline gives CDR1 SGHRS, CDR2 YFSETQ. V was pared by 7 bases and J by 5 bases, with 6 bases of the junction left unmatched. The CDR3 runs to 13 residues. The CDR3 bases are TGCGCCAGCGGTAGGGGGCCAGACAATGAGCAGTTCTTC. Its translation: CASGRGPDNEQFF.

The V gene is TRBV6-5, the J gene TRBJ2-3; D remains ambiguous. V was trimmed by 2 bases and J by 3 bases, leaving 6 bases between them. The CDR3 runs 13 residues. CDR1 is MNHEY, CDR2 SVGAGI, per germline. The CDR3 DNA follows: TGTGCCAGCAGTTACGACGCGACAGATACGCAGTATTTT. Translating gives CASSYDATDTQYF.